The T cell receptor (beta chain) described here comes from a study of cytomegalovirus exposure and HLA in healthy donors. Notes on this clone: The antigen is not known.

General study findings and limits: The study recorded 160 or so TCR beta chains that were cytomegalovirus-associated.

13 Jbeta primers and 60 Vbeta primers were used for the PCR. The protocol was immunoSEQ multiplex PCR, while the TCRdb copy is restricted to in-frame clones and leaves out a portion. The table has 150,000 or so clones, 70% to 85% seen once. Germline CDR1 SGHTS, CDR2 YDEGEE. Trimming took 0 bases from V and 3 from J, leaving 9 bases between them. CDR3 length: 14 residues. Input material: PBMCs. The source is a man aged 25-45 years in good health and CMV-seropositive. The chain employs TRBV5-8 and TRBJ2-5, with D maybe TRBD1 (6 bases). The CDR3 loop is CASSLGGQKETQYF. The CDR3 region has the DNA TGTGCCAGCAGCTTGGGTGGACAGAAAGAGACCCAGTACTTC.